This TCR beta chain was identified in a study of CD8+ T cells in alopecia areata. Overall study: Treated patients were dosed with oral tofacitinib, taking 5 to 10 mg twice daily. Notes on the study in general: During tofacitinib treatment, many expanded lesional clones remained in scalp and blood.

A word on this clone: Its antigen is as yet unknown.

Indicated treatment: oral pan-JAK inhibitor, 5-10 mg twice daily. From alopecia areata patients, lesional scalp punch biopsies and peripheral blood were collected. The authors extracted RNA and reverse transcribed it into cDNA as the sequencing template. Only in-frame clones appear in the TCRdb table, and some are missing; sequencing was by immunoSEQ multiplex PCR. The sample has about 200,000 clones, around 60% seen once; the top ten hold approximately 3.4%. Germline CDR1 and CDR2: SQVTM and ANQGSEA. V dropped 3 bases and J dropped 7; count of bases not matched to a gene: 4. This CDR3 has 13 residues.

The specimen comprised CD4+ T cells sorted from blood, sampled at week 4, from a patient treated with tofacitinib. The TCR sequence derives from a human donor with alopecia areata. The genes are TRBV29-1 and TRBJ2-7; 12 bases are a match to TRBD1. The CDR3 is CSVERDRGLEQYF. In DNA, the CDR3 is TGCAGCGTTGAGAGGGACAGGGGGCTGGAGCAGTACTTC.